This TCR beta chain was sequenced during a study of CD8+CD57+ T cells in acquired aplastic anemia (dated by TCRdb to 2016 to 2018). About the study as a whole: Extracted DNA from sorted CD4+ and CD8+ cells averaged approximately 3 ug, ranging from roughly 0.17 to 27.4 ug. CD8+CD57+ expansion was defined as a frequency above the mean frequency observed in healthy subjects. What the work shows at the level of the full study, not this receptor alone: Although 25 to 30 CD8+ CDR3 sequences were shared by patients and controls, these sequences appeared highly expressed in patients and within the immunodominant clones of patients. CD8+ Simpson's diversity did not differ significantly between patients and healthy controls (P=0.060).

On this clonotype itself: The specificity of this receptor is unknown. Base qualities are not recorded, but no much larger clone differs from it by a single base.

Genomic DNA was used as template for profiling of TCR beta VDJ combinations and CDR3 sequences. An Illumina HiSeq 2000 was the platform used for TCR repertoire sequencing. Per the original workflow: Repertoire assessment relied on Simpson's diversity index, CDR3 size and DJ length profiles, and TRBV/TRBJ rearrangement plots. Whichever DNA sequence was most abundant in the deep sequencing data was defined as the immunodominant clone. CDR3 amino acid sequences were screened for sharing across subjects and compared with published repertoires and the VDJdb database. Through fastp at Q25 and MiXCR, TCRdb rebuilt clones from the public reads, retaining in-frame beta chains. Merged by CDR3 protein, the rows form single entries marked with the most common genes and DNA. The V and J calls here are based on TCRdb, not the publication. Recorded for this sample are approximately 180,000 distinct CDR3 sequences; about three fifths of them occurred a single time. Jointly, the top ten make up roughly 43% of the sample.

V is shortened by 7 bases, J by 2 bases, and the region joining them spans 18 bases. The CDR3 has 15 amino acids, counting the end cysteine and phenylalanine. Kept here is only the CDR3 DNA, which spans 45 bases and is read in frame from base 1. The germline V gene yields SGDLS for CDR1 and YYNGEE for CDR2. Patients chosen for sequencing had shown expansion of CD8+CD57+ cells by flow cytometry. Every patient had severe acquired aplastic anemia, diagnosed using the International Study of Aplastic Anemia and Agranulocytosis and Camitta criteria. At the time blood was sampled, none of the patients had received any therapy. In this study, sorted CD4+ and CD8+ T cells from the blood of healthy subjects and of severe aplastic anemia patients had their TCR repertoires deep-sequenced. In the USA, patient enrollment took place under clinicaltrials.gov protocols 00001620, 01623167, 00001397, 00071045, 00081523 and 00961064. Ficoll-Paque density gradient centrifugation was used to isolate peripheral blood mononuclear cells. Before DNA extraction, CD4+ and CD8+ T cells were sorted by FACS or by magnetic beads.

Specimen: sorted CD4+, CD8+, or CD8+CD57+ T cells (not recorded which) from PBMCs. The sequence came from a human donor with aplastic anemia. In this chain, TRBV9 is recombined with TRBJ2-5; a weak D assignment points to TRBD1 (5 bases agree). Here is the DNA: TGTGCCAGCTCCCTTTGGGGCAGGAAGCAAGAGACCCAGTACTTC. Translated, it reads CASSLWGRKQETQYF.